This entry features one T cell receptor beta chain sequence. Its antigen is undetermined. CDR1 is SGHKS and CDR2 is YYEKEE in the germline V gene (reference sequence). V lost 4 bases, J lost 5 bases, and 5 bases lay in between. The CDR3 extends over 11 amino acids. This sample stems from a study of T cell responses to AZD1222 COVID-19 vaccine. General study findings and limits: The sample set comprised mostly white British donors with more females, and clonal diversity was possibly underestimated.

Libraries were prepared by immunoSEQ multiplex PCR; TCRdb keeps only in-frame clonotypes and omits some of them. The table has roughly 100,000 clones, around 87% seen once. Some second doses came at about 4 weeks and others at about 12 weeks; these were pooled. The source is an adult who received the AZD1222 COVID-19 vaccine. The sample in question was peripheral blood, obtained 28 days after the second AZD1222 dose. V is TRBV5-5 and J is TRBJ2-3, with D hard to call. DNA for the CDR3: TGTGCCAGCAGCCCGCTAGATACGCAGTATTTT. Protein: CASSPLDTQYF.